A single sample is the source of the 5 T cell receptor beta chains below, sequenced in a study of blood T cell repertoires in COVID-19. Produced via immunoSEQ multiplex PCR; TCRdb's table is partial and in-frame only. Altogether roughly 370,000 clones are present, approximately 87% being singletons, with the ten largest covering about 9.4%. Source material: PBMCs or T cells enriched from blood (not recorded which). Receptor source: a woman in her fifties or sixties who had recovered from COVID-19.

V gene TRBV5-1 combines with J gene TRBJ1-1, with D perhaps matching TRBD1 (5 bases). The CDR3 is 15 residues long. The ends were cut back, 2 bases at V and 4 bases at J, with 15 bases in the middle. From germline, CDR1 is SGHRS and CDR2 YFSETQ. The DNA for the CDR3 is TGCGCCAGCAGCTTACAGGCGTATGAACTCACTGAAGCTTTCTTT. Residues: CASSLQAYELTEAFF.

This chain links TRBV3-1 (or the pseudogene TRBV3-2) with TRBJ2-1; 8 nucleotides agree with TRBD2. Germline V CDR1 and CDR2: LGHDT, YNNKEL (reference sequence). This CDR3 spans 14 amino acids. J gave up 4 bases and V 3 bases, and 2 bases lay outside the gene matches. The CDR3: CASSHTGGYNEQFF. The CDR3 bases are TGTGCCAGCAGCCATACGGGGGGGTACAATGAGCAGTTCTTC.

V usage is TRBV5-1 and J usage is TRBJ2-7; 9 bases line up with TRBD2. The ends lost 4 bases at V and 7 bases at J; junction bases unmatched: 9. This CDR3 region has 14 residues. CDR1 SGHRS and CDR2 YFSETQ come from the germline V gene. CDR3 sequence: CASSRRASGAEQYF. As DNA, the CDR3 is TGCGCCAGCAGCCGACGTGCTAGCGGGGCAGAGCAGTACTTC.

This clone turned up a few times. CDR3 amino acids: CASRTRGTGSLGNTEAFF. CDR3 sequence (DNA): TGTGCCAGTAGGACCCGCGGGACAGGTTCCTTGGGGAACACTGAAGCTTTCTTT. This rearrangement joins TRBV19 to TRBJ1-1, with 8 bases fitting TRBD1. The CDR3 consists of 18 residues. From germline, CDR1 is LNHDA and CDR2 SQIVND (reference sequence). The V gene end was trimmed by 6 bases and the J gene end by 1 base; junction bases not matched to a gene: 16.

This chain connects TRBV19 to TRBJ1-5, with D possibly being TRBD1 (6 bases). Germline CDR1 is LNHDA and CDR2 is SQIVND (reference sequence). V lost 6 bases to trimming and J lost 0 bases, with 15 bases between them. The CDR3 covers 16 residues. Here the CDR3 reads CASRNKDRHSNQPQHF. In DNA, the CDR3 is TGTGCCAGTAGGAATAAGGACAGACATAGCAATCAGCCCCAGCATTTT.